One sample yielded the 29 T cell receptor beta chains listed below, sequenced in a study of lymphopenia after photon versus proton radiotherapy. TCRdb's table, derived via immunoSEQ multiplex PCR, lists solely in-frame clones and lacks some. Here the sample spans roughly 23,000 clones, roughly 91% being singletons. The specimen was peripheral blood, collected from a patient treated with proton-based radiotherapy. The receptor set was obtained from an elderly man with esophageal cancer.

The chain carries TRBV29-1 and TRBJ1-4, with TRBD1 matching over 9 bases. In germline, CDR1 is SQVTM, CDR2 ANQGSEA. The V segment lost 5 bases and the J segment 7 bases; nucleotides outside the gene matches: 2. The CDR3 is 12 residues long. The CDR3 bases are TGCAGCGTTATACAGGGGGCTGAAAAACTGTTTTTT. Translated: CSVIQGAEKLFF. Full variable domain (remainder filled in from reference TRBV29-1 and TRBJ1-4): SAVISQKPSRDICQRGTSLTIQCQVDSQVTMMFWYRQQPGQSLTLIATANQGSEATYESGFVIDKFPISRPNLTFSTLTVSNMSPEDSSIYLCSVIQGAEKLFFGSGTQLSVL.

The rearrangement links TRBV16 to TRBJ2-4, with D possibly matching TRBD2 (7 bases). Germline loops: CDR1 KGHSY, CDR2 FQNENV. V dropped 0 bases and J dropped 8 bases, with 11 bases sitting between them. This CDR3 region has 14 residues. The CDR3 protein is CASSQSGEGDIQYF. CDR3 DNA: TGTGCCAGCAGCCAATCGGGGGAGGGGGACATTCAGTACTTC.

The chain carries TRBV11-3 and TRBJ2-3; D is unresolved. Germline V lookup: CDR1 SGHNT, CDR2 YENEEA. The CDR3 has 14 residues. V gave up 0 bases and J gave up 1 base, with 5 bases separating them. CDR3 in DNA: TGTGCCAGCAGCTTAGATCGCCGCACAGATACGCAGTATTTT. Its protein is CASSLDRRTDTQYF.

Points on this clone: An end of the junction does not agree with germline; a read error may underlie this. The rearrangement links TRBV19 to TRBJ1-2, with a weak D call TRBD1 (5 bases). CDR1 and CDR2 (germline): LNHDA, SQIVND (reference sequence). The CDR3 consists of 18 residues. As DNA, the CDR3 is TGTGCCAGTAGTATCCGGTCAGGGACCTATCTTCTTAACTATGACTACACCTTC. This encodes CASSIRSGTYLLNYDYTF.

DNA for the CDR3: TGTGCCAGTAGTATCGGGACCCCCTACGAGCAGTACTTC. It specifies CASSIGTPYEQYF. The genes are TRBV19 and TRBJ2-7; TRBD1 or TRBD2 may be the D gene (5 bases each). With 3 bases removed from V and 2 bases from J, the gap between germline ends came to 8 bases. The CDR3 is made up of 13 amino acids. Germline V gives CDR1 LNHDA, CDR2 SQIVND (reference sequence).

This chain connects TRBV7-2 to TRBJ2-3; no reliable D call. CDR1 SGHTA and CDR2 FQGNSA come from the germline V gene. The germline V and J ends were trimmed by 3 bases and 3 bases, with 7 bases remaining between them. This CDR3 is 13 amino acids long. The CDR3 nucleotides are TGTGCCAGCAGCTTGCAAGATACAGATACGCAGTATTTT. Its translation: CASSLQDTDTQYF.

The V and J genes are TRBV4-1 and TRBJ2-1; 7 nucleotides agree with TRBD2. J was trimmed by 10 bases and V by 0 bases; bases with no gene match: 6. The germline CDR1 and CDR2 sequences are MGHRA and YSYEKL. CDR3 size: 14 residues. CDR3 residues: CASSQDFGGWEQFF. DNA of the CDR3: TGCGCCAGCAGCCAAGATTTCGGGGGGTGGGAGCAGTTCTTC.

The V gene is TRBV10-2, the J gene TRBJ1-1; the D gene is possibly TRBD1 (6 bases). Trimming pared 4 bases from V and 4 bases from J, leaving 13 bases between. Per the germline V gene, CDR1 is WSHSY and CDR2 is SAAADI. The length of the CDR3 is 14 residues. CDR3 amino acids: CASSGGGGGTEAFF. The CDR3 DNA is TGCGCCAGCAGTGGCGGTGGAGGGGGCACTGAAGCTTTCTTT.

The V and J genes are TRBV11-3 and TRBJ1-1; no definite D call. V shed 0 bases and J shed 2 bases, with 4 bases lying between them. Germline lookup yields CDR1 SGHNT and CDR2 YENEEA. This CDR3 region has 13 residues. The DNA for the CDR3 is TGTGCCAGCAGCTTAGACCTAAACACTGAAGCTTTCTTT. Translating gives CASSLDLNTEAFF.

This chain links TRBV11-1 with TRBJ1-2; 7 bases are shared with TRBD1. The V segment lost 0 bases and the J segment 7 bases; nucleotides outside the gene matches: 2. Germline V CDR1 and CDR2: SGHAT, FQDESV (reference sequence). The CDR3 runs 13 residues. This chain's CDR3 is CASSLARQGGYTF. Here the CDR3 DNA reads TGTGCCAGCAGCTTAGCGCGACAGGGTGGCTACACCTTC.

The genes are TRBV11-2 and TRBJ1-3, with 8 bases matching TRBD1. The CDR3 runs to 18 residues. With V trimmed by 5 bases and J by 4 bases, 16 bases remained unmatched. Looked up from germline, CDR1 is SGHAT and CDR2 is FQNNGV. CDR3: CASSQGRGRGRLGNTIYF. The CDR3 bases are TGTGCCAGCAGCCAAGGGAGGGGCAGGGGGCGCTTGGGAAACACCATATATTTT.

The genes are TRBV13 and TRBJ1-3; D call uncertain. Germline lookup yields CDR1 PRHDT and CDR2 FYEKMQ (reference sequence). The V and J ends lost 5 bases and 3 bases respectively, with 14 bases between them. The length of the CDR3 is 15 residues. The DNA for the CDR3 is TGTGCCAGCAGCGCCACCTCCTCGAGTGGAAACACCATATATTTT. This codes for CASSATSSSGNTIYF.

The chain has TRBV11-2 and TRBJ2-1; possibly TRBD1 or TRBD2 for D (5 bases each). V was shortened by 5 bases and J by 0 bases, with 14 bases between the two germline ends. In germline, CDR1 is SGHAT, CDR2 FQNNGV. The CDR3 is made up of 16 amino acids. CDR3 nucleotide sequence: TGTGCCAGCAGCCCCCTCAGGGAGAGCTCCTACAATGAGCAGTTCTTC. Protein: CASSPLRESSYNEQFF.

V gene TRBV9 combines with J gene TRBJ1-1; a possible D gene is TRBD1 (5 bases). Germline V CDR1 and CDR2: SGDLS, YYNGEE. This CDR3 region has 15 residues. V was shortened by 0 bases and J by 4 bases, with 13 bases between the two germline ends. The CDR3 region is CASSVEEVGGTEAFF. The CDR3 DNA is TGTGCCAGCAGCGTAGAGGAGGTGGGGGGCACTGAAGCTTTCTTT.

This chain uses TRBV2 with TRBJ2-3, with 9 bases aligning to TRBD2. Germline assignment: CDR1 SNHLY and CDR2 FYNNEI. The CDR3 spans 14 residues. V shed 6 bases, J shed 5 bases, and the junction held 6 bases outside the gene matches. The CDR3 is CASRGGLAKDTQYF. The DNA for the CDR3 is TGTGCCAGCAGGGGTGGACTAGCGAAAGATACGCAGTATTTT. Together with reference TRBV2 and TRBJ2-3, the CDR3 gives the full variable domain: EPEVTQTPSHQVTQMGQEVILRCVPISNHLYFYWYRQILGQKVEFLVSFYNNEISEKSEIFDDQFSVERPDGSNFTLKIRSTKLEDSAMYFCASRGGLAKDTQYFGPGTRLTVL.

The genes are TRBV9 and TRBJ1-3, with a weak D call TRBD1 (5 bases). The CDR3 is made up of 14 amino acids. The germline CDR1 and CDR2 sequences are SGDLS and YYNGEE. V lost 3 bases and J 4 bases, leaving 11 bases between the germline ends. CDR3 DNA sequence: TGTGCCAGCAGCGCGCAGGGAGGAGGAAACACCATATATTTT. Residues: CASSAQGGGNTIYF.

The V and J genes are TRBV6-5 and TRBJ1-1, with 9 bases that match TRBD1. Germline CDR1 reads MNHEY; CDR2 reads SVGAGI. This CDR3 comprises 13 residues. With 6 bases clipped from V and 10 bases from J, the junction kept 9 bases outside the gene matches. CDR3 nucleotides: TGTGCCAGCAGGGTACAGGGGGCGGTCATAGCTTTCTTT. Residues: CASRVQGAVIAFF.

This chain uses TRBV10-3 with TRBJ2-5; TRBD1 agrees at 7 bases. Germline CDR1 and CDR2: ENHRY and SYGVKD. After removal of 6 bases from V and 4 bases from J, the junction contained 5 bases not matched to a gene. CDR3 length: 13 residues. The CDR3 region is CAISRQGGETQYF. CDR3 coding DNA: TGTGCCATCAGCAGACAGGGTGGAGAGACCCAGTACTTC.

This chain links TRBV10-3 with TRBJ2-7; D uncertain. Germline V gene lookup returns CDR1 ENHRY and CDR2 SYGVKD. The ends were cut back, 0 bases at V and 0 bases at J, with 9 bases in the middle. The CDR3 is 15 amino acids. As DNA, the CDR3 is TGTGCCATCAGTGAGTCGGGTGAGAGCTCCTACGAGCAGTACTTC. The encoded protein is CAISESGESSYEQYF.

The chain combines TRBV6-5 with TRBJ2-7; 7 bases fit TRBD1. Germline-derived CDR1 and CDR2 are MNHEY and SVGAGI. With 2 bases clipped from V and 2 bases from J, the junction kept 6 bases outside the gene matches. This CDR3 region has 15 residues. The chain's CDR3 is CASSYLTGTTYEQYF. CDR3 bases: TGTGCCAGCAGTTACCTGACAGGGACAACCTACGAGCAGTACTTC.

V and J are TRBV7-2 and TRBJ2-5; 8 nucleotides align to TRBD2. The V gene end was trimmed by 5 bases and the J gene end by 1 base; junction bases not matched to a gene: 3. Looked up from germline, CDR1 is SGHTA and CDR2 is FQGNSA. The CDR3 is 14 residues long. The CDR3 here is CASSTRGGQETQYF. CDR3 coding DNA: TGTGCCAGCAGCACCCGGGGGGGCCAAGAGACCCAGTACTTC.

This CDR3 is CASSYSGGRATGQYF. The CDR3 DNA is TGTGCCAGCAGTTACTCGGGCGGCAGGGCCACGGGGCAGTACTTC. This sequence joins TRBV6-5 and TRBJ2-7, with D possibly TRBD1 on 5 matching bases. This CDR3 comprises 15 residues. Trimming left V 0 bases short and J 9 bases short, with 18 bases between. Germline lookup yields CDR1 MNHEY and CDR2 SVGAGI.

The V gene is TRBV6-6, the J gene TRBJ2-1, with D possibly called TRBD1 or TRBD2 (5 bases each). The V gene's germline CDR1 is MNHNY and CDR2 SVGAGI (reference sequence). The V gene lost 5 bases and the J gene lost 5 bases, with 16 bases spanning the gap. CDR3 length: 15 residues. Here the CDR3 reads CASSPHGTVHNEQFF. CDR3 DNA sequence: TGTGCCAGCAGTCCCCATGGGACGGTGCACAATGAGCAGTTCTTC.

Of note for this clone: An end of the junction does not agree with germline; a read error may underlie this. The genes are TRBV10-3 and TRBJ2-7, with D possibly matching TRBD1 (6 bases). Germline V lookup: CDR1 ENHRY, CDR2 SYGVKD. This CDR3 has 15 residues. CDR3 nucleotide sequence: TGTGCCATCAGTCCCAACTTACAGGGTATCTACGGGCAGTACTTC. Its translation is CAISPNLQGIYGQYF.

The CDR3 here is CASSTTGWYGYTF. The CDR3 DNA sequence: TGTGCCAGTAGTACGACAGGGTGGTATGGCTACACCTTC. V is TRBV19 and J is TRBJ1-2; 7 positions match TRBD1. V dropped 4 bases and J dropped 5; count of bases not matched to a gene: 4. CDR1 and CDR2 from the germline V gene are LNHDA and SQIVND (reference sequence). There are 13 residues in the CDR3.

This clone has just a few counts. The chain is built from TRBV29-1 and TRBJ1-1; 9 bases are a match to TRBD1. CDR1 and CDR2 from the germline V gene are SQVTM and ANQGSEA. The CDR3 has 14 amino acids. V lost 5 bases and J lost 0; bases outside the gene matches: 4. The CDR3: CSVWDRDVNTEAFF. The CDR3 DNA sequence: TGCAGCGTTTGGGACAGGGACGTGAACACTGAAGCTTTCTTT.

The genes are TRBV11-2 and TRBJ2-7; a possible D gene is TRBD2 (7 bases). The V gene lost 1 base and the J gene lost 2 bases, with 9 bases spanning the gap. Germline V gene lookup returns CDR1 SGHAT and CDR2 FQNNGV. The CDR3 spans 14 residues. CDR3 nucleotides: TGTGCCAGCAGCTTAGGCGGGGGCACCTACGAGCAGTACTTC. Protein: CASSLGGGTYEQYF.

This chain uses TRBV10-1 with TRBJ2-1; D not certain. The CDR3 loop spans 14 amino acids. In germline, CDR1 is WNHNN, CDR2 SYGVQD (reference sequence). V dropped 9 bases and J dropped 0 bases, with 12 bases sitting between them. The CDR3 reads CARNPESSYNEQFF. CDR3 nucleotides: TGCGCCAGGAATCCGGAGTCCTCCTACAATGAGCAGTTCTTC.

This chain connects TRBV6-5 to TRBJ1-2; D ambiguous. V lost 0 bases and J lost 0, with 8 bases in between. Germline V gene data show CDR1 as MNHEY and CDR2 as SVGAGI. The CDR3 is 15 amino acids. In DNA, the CDR3 is TGTGCCAGCAGTTACTCGAGACTAGCTAACTATGGCTACACCTTC. Translated: CASSYSRLANYGYTF.